This TCR beta chain was identified during a study of blood T cell repertoires in COVID-19. Study details: Sources were T cells, B-cell-depleted T cells, or PBMCs; the material itself was cDNA or gDNA.

The CDR3 has 17 residues. V lost 4 bases to trimming and J lost 7 bases; unmatched junction nucleotides: 18. Germline loops: CDR1 SGHNT, CDR2 YYREEE (reference sequence). Original analysis: Reference gene primer amplification gave estimated nucleated cell counts. Produced via immunoSEQ multiplex PCR; TCRdb's table is partial and in-frame only. V, J and clone size reflect that table, while D and trimming were determined from the DNA. The sample gives some 150,000 clones, around four fifths of which show up once; roughly 15% is in the top ten. V is TRBV5-4 and J is TRBJ2-5; 8 positions match TRBD2. The source is a woman between 65 and 79 years old with COVID-19, enrolled during active disease. Material for sequencing was peripheral blood. CDR3 DNA sequence: TGTGCCAGCAGCCCGTTCGGGGGTGCGGGAGGCGTAGGGACCCAGTACTTC. Translation: CASSPFGGAGGVGTQYF.